This TCR beta chain came from a study of CD8 T cells in Susac syndrome. Notes on this clonotype: What it recognizes is unknown.

CD8+ and CD4+ T cells taken from blood had their TCR beta sequenced. CD8+ and CD4+ T cells were negatively isolated; TEMRA cells were FACS-enriched. RNA, at 0.5 to 1 ug, was reverse transcribed with random hexamers. An immunoSEQ multiplex PCR generated amplified TCR beta CDR3 products spanning 54 Vbeta and 13 Jbeta. TCRdb used MiXCR to reprocess the immunoSEQ multiplex PCR reads, holding one entry per CDR3 protein. This table holds about 140,000 distinct CDR3 sequences, roughly 95% found once. Overall study findings and caveats: The study's TCR sequencing and HLA analysis covered a relatively small number of individuals, and the study acknowledged this.

The CDR3 consists of 14 residues. Germline V CDR1 and CDR2: LGHNA, YNFKEQ. Trimming at V came to 3 bases and at J to 7 bases, leaving 6 bases not matched to a gene. This sequence was found in a human donor with multiple sclerosis. The gene calls are TRBV4-2 and TRBJ1-5; 7 bases line up with TRBD1. The sequenced material came from CD4+ T cells from PBMCs. DNA of the CDR3: TGTGCCAGCAGCCAGACGACAGGGACACAGCCCCAGCATTTT. It specifies CASSQTTGTQPQHF.